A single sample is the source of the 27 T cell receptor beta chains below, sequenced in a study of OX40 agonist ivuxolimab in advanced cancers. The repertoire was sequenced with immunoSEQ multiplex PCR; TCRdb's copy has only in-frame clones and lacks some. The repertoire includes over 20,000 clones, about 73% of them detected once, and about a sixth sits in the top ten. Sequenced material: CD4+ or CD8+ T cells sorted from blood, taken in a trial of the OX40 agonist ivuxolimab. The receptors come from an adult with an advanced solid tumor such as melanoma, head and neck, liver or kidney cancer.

CDR3 nucleotide sequence: TGCGCCAGCAGCCAAGAATTTCAGGGGACCCTGGAGCAGTTCTTC. Residues: CASSQEFQGTLEQFF. The chain links TRBV4-1 to TRBJ2-1, with a tentative D call TRBD1 (6 bases). The CDR3 length is 15 residues. V was trimmed by 0 bases and J by 10 bases, leaving 16 bases between them. CDR1 is MGHRA, CDR2 YSYEKL, per germline.

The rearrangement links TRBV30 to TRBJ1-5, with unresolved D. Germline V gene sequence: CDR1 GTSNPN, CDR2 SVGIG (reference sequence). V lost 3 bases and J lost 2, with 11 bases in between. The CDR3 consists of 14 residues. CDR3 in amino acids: CAWSSLGGNQPQHF. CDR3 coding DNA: TGTGCCTGGAGCAGTCTCGGGGGCAATCAGCCCCAGCATTTT.

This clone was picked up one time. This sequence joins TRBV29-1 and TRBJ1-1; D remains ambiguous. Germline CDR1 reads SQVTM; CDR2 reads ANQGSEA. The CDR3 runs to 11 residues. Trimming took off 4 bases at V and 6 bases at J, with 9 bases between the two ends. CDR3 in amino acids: CSVADQPEAFF. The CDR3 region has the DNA TGCAGCGTTGCTGACCAACCTGAAGCTTTCTTT.

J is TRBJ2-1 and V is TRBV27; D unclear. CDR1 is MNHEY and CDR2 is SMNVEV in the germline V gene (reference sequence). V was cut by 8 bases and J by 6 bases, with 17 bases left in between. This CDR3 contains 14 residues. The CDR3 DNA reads TGTGCCAGCGTGGCAAGAAAGGTCAGCAATGAGCAGTTCTTC. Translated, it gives CASVARKVSNEQFF.

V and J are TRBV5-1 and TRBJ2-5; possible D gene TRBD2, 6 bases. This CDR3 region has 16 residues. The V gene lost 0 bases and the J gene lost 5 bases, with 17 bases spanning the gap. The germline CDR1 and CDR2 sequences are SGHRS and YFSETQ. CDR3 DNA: TGCGCCAGCAGCTTGGTCCCTAAGAGCGGGTCGGAGACCCAGTACTTC. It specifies CASSLVPKSGSETQYF. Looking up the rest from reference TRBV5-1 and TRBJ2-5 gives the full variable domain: KAGVTQTPRYLIKTRGQQVTLSCSPISGHRSVSWYQQTPGQGLQFLFEYFSETQRNKGNFPGRFSGRQFSNSRSEMNVSTLELGDSALYLCASSLVPKSGSETQYFGPGTRLLVL.

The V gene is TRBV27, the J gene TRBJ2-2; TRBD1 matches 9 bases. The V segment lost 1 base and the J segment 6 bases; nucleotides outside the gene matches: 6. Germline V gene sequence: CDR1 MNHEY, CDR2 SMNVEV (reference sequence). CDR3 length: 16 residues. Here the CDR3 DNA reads TGTGCCAGCAGTTTATTGGGACAGGGTAGGCCCGGGGAGCTGTTTTTT. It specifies CASSLLGQGRPGELFF.

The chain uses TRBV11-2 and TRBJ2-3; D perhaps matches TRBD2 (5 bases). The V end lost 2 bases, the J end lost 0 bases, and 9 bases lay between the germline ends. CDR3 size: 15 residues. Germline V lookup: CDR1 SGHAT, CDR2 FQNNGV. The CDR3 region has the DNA TGTGCCAGCAGCTTACAGCGGTCTAGCACAGATACGCAGTATTTT. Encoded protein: CASSLQRSSTDTQYF.

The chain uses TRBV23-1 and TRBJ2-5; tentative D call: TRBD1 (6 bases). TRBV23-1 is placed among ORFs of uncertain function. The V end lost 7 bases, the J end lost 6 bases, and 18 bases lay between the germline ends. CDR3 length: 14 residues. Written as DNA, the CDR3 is TGCGCCAGCACCCACCCCCGGCAGGGGAAGACCCAGTACTTC. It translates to CASTHPRQGKTQYF.

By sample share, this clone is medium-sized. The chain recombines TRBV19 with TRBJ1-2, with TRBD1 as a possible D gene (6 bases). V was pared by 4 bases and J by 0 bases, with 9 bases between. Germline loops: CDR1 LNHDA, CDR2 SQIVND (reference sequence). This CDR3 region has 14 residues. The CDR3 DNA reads TGTGCCAGTAGTACCAGGGGCGCTAACTATGGCTACACCTTC. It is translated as CASSTRGANYGYTF.

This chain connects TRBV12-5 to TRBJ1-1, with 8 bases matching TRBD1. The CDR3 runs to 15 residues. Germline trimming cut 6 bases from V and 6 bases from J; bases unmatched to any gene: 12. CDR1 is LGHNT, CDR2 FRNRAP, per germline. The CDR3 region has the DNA TGTGCTAGTGGCCCCAGGGGGCGAAGGGGGCCTGAAGCTTTCTTT. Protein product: CASGPRGRRGPEAFF.

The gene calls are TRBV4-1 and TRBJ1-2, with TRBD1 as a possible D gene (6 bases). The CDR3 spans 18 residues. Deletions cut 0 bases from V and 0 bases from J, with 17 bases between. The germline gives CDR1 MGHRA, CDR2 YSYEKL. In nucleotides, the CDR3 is TGCGCCAGCAGCCAAGATTCAGGGGAGAGTAGTTCTAACTATGGCTACACCTTC. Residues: CASSQDSGESSSNYGYTF.

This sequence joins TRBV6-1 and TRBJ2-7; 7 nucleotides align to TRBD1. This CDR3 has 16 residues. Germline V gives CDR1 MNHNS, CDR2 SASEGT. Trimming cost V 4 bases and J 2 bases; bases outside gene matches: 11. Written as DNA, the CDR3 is TGTGCCAGCAGTGCGCACTCAGGGGGTCTCGCCTACGAGCAGTACTTC. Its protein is CASSAHSGGLAYEQYF.

CDR3 coding DNA: TGTGCCAGCAGCTCGATAAGGACAGGCCAGCAGTTCTTC. Protein product: CASSSIRTGQQFF. The chain uses TRBV7-2 and TRBJ2-1; 7 nucleotides agree with TRBD1. J lost 11 bases, V lost 4 bases, and 8 bases had no gene match. The CDR3 runs to 13 residues. The germline V gene has CDR1 SGHTA and CDR2 FQGNSA.

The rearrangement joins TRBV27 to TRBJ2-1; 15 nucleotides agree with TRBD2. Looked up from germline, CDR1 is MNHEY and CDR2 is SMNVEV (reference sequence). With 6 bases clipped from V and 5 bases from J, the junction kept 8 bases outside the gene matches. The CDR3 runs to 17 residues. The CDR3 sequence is CASSQGLAGGFNNEQFF. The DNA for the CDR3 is TGTGCCAGCAGCCAAGGACTAGCGGGAGGGTTTAACAATGAGCAGTTCTTC.

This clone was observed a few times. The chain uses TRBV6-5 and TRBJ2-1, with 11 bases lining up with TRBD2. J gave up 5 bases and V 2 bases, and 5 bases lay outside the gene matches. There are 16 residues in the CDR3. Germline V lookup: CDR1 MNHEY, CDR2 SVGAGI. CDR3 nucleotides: TGTGCCAGCAGTTACCGACTAGCGGGGACCCACAATGAGCAGTTCTTC. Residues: CASSYRLAGTHNEQFF.

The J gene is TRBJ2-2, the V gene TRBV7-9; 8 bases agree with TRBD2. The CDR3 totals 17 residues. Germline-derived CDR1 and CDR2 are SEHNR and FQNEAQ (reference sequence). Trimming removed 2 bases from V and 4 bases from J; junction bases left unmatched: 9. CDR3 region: CASSLRGSLAGTGELFF. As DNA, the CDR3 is TGTGCCAGCAGCTTACGGGGGTCGCTAGCGGGCACCGGGGAGCTGTTTTTT.

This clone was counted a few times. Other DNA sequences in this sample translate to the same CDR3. CDR3 sequence reads: CASSQGDNYNEQFF. CDR3 DNA: TGCGCCAGCAGCCAAGGGGACAACTACAATGAGCAGTTCTTC. The genes are TRBV4-3 and TRBJ2-1; D might be TRBD1 (6 bases). The germline V gene encodes CDR1 LGHNA and CDR2 YSLEER. Trimming removed 1 base from V and 3 bases from J, with 7 bases in between. The CDR3 runs 14 residues.

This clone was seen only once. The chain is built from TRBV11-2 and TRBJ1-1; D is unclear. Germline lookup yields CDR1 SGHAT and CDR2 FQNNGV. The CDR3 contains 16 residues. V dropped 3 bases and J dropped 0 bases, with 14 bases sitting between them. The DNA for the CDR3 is TGTGCCAGCAGCTTGGGTGTGGGGATAATGAACACTGAAGCTTTCTTT. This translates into CASSLGVGIMNTEAFF.

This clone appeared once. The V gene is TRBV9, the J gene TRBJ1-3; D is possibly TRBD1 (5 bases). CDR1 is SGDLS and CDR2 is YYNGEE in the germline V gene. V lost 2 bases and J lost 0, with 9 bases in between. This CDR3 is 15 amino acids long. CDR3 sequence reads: CASSVGEHSGNTIYF. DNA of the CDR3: TGTGCCAGCAGCGTGGGGGAGCACTCTGGAAACACCATATATTTT.

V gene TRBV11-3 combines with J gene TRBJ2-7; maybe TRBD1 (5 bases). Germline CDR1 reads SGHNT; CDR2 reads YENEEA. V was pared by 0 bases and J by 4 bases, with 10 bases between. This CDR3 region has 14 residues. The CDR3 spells CASSLEGAHYEQYF. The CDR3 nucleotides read TGTGCCAGCAGCTTAGAAGGGGCCCATTACGAGCAGTACTTC.

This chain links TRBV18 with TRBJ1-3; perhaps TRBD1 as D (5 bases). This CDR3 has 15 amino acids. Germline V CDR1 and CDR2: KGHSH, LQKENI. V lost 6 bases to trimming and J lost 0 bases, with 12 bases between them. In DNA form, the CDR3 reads TGTGCCAGCTCGTTCTCGGGGGGCTCTGGAAACACCATATATTTT. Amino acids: CASSFSGGSGNTIYF.

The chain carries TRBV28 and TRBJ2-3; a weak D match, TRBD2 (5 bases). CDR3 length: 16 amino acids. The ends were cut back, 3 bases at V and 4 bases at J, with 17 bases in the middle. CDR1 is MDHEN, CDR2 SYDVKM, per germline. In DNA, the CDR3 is TGTGCCAGCAGTTTCGTGGGCCAACTAGGCGCAGATACGCAGTATTTT. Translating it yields CASSFVGQLGADTQYF.

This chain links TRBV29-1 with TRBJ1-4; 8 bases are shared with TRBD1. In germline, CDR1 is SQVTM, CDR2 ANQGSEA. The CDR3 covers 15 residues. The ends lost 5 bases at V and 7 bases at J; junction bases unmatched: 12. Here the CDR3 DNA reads TGCAGCGTTCCGGGACAGGCCCTATTGGGTGAAAAACTGTTTTTT. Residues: CSVPGQALLGEKLFF.

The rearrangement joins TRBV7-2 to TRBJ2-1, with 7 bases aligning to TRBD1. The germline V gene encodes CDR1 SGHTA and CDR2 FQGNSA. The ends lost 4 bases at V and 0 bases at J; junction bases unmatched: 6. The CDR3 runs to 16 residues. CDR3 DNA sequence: TGTGCCAGCAGCTGGACAGGCACTCCCTCCTACAATGAGCAGTTCTTC. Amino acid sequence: CASSWTGTPSYNEQFF.

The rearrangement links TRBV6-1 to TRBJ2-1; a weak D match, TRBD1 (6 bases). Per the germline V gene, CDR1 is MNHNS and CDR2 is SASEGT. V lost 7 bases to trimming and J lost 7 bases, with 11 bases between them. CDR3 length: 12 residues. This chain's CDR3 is CASNRVGNEQFF. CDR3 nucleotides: TGTGCCAGCAACAGGGTCGGAAATGAGCAGTTCTTC.

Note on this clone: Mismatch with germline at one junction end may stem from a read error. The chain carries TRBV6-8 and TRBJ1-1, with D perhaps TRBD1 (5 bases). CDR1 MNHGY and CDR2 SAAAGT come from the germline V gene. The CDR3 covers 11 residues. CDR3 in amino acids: CASGYRGAAFF. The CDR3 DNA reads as TGTGCCAGCGGTTACAGAGGGGCTGCTTTCTTT.

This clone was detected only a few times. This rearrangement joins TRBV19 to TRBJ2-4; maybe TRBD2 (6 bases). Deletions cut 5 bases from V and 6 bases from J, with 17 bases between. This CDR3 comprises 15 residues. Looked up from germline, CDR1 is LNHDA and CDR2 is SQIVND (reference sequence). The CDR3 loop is CASSVPGGGGNIQYF. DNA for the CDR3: TGTGCCAGTAGTGTTCCCGGGGGAGGTGGAAACATTCAGTACTTC.